This T cell receptor (beta chain) was retrieved from a study of T cell changes during pregnancy in multiple sclerosis. V lost 2 bases, J lost 7 bases, and 8 bases stayed unmatched. The CDR3 runs to 15 residues. Only in-frame clones appear in the TCRdb table, and some are missing; sequencing was by immunoSEQ multiplex PCR. The repertoire holds around 130,000 clones, with roughly 92% as singletons. This chain joins TRBV23-1 and TRBJ2-7, with 10 bases matching TRBD2. TRBV23-1 qualifies as an ORF whose function is uncertain. Material: peripheral blood, obtained before pregnancy. The receptor comes from a female donor with multiple sclerosis, enrolled in a pregnancy study. DNA of the CDR3: TGCGCCAGCAGTCAAGGGACTAGCGACTACCATGAGCAGTACTTC. It encodes CASSQGTSDYHEQYF.